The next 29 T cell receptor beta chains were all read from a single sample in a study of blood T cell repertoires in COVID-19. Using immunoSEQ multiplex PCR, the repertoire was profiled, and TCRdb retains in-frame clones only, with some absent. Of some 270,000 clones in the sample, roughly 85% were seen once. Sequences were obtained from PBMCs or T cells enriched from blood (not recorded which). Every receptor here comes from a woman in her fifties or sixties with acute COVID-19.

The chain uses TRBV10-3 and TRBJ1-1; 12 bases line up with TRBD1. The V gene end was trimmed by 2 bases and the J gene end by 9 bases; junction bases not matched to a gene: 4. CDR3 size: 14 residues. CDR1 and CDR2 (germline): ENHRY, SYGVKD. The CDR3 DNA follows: TGTGCCATCAGTGAGGGGGGGACAGGGGGCAAAGCTTTCTTT. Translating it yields CAISEGGTGGKAFF.

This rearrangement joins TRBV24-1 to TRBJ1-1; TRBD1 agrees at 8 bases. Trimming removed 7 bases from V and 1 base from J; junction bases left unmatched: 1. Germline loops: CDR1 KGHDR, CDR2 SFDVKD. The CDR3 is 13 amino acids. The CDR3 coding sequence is TGTGCCACCAGAGGGACAGGGAACACTGAAGCTTTCTTT. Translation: CATRGTGNTEAFF.

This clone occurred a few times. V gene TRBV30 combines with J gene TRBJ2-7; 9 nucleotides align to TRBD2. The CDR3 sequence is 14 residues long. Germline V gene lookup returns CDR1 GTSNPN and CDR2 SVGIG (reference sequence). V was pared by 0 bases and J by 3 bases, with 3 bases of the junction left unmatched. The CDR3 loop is CAWSVAGGHYEQYF. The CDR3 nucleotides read TGTGCCTGGAGTGTGGCGGGGGGGCACTACGAGCAGTACTTC.

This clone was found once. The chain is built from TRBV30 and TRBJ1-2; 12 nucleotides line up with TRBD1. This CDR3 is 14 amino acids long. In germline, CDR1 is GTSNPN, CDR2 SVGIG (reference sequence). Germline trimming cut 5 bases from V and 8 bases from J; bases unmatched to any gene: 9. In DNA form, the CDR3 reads TGTGCCTGGGATCCGGGACAGGGGGCCGGGGGCTACACCTTC. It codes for CAWDPGQGAGGYTF.

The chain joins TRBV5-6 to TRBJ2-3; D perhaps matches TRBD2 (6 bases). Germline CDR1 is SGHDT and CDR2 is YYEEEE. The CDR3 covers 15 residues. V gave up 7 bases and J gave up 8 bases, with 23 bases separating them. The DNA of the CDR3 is TGTGCCAGCGCCGGGAGTCTCCACGTCTGGGGTACGCAGTATTTT. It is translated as CASAGSLHVWGTQYF.

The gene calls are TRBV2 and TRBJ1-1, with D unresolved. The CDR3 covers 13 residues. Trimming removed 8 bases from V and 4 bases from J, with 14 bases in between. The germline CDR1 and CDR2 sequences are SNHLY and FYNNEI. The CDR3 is CASGVAPITEAFF. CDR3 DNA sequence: TGTGCCAGCGGAGTCGCTCCTATCACTGAAGCTTTCTTT.

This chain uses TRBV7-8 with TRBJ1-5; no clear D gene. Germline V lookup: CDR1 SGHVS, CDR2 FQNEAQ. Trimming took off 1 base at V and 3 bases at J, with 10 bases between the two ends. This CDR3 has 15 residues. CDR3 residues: CASSLGSQPNQPQHF. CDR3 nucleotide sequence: TGTGCCAGCAGCTTAGGATCACAACCCAATCAGCCCCAGCATTTT. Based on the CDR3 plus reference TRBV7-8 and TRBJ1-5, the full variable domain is GAGVSQSPRYKVAKRGQDVALRCDPISGHVSLFWYQQALGQGPEFLTYFQNEAQLDKSGLPSDRFFAERPEGSVSTLKIQRTQQEDSAVYLCASSLGSQPNQPQHFGDGTRLSIL.

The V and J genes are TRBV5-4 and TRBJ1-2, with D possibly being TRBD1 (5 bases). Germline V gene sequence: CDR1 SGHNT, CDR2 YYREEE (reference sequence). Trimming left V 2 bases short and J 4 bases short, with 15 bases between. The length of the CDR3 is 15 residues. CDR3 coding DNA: TGTGCCAGCAGCTTTTCTCCGACAGATTTCTATGGCTACACCTTC. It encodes CASSFSPTDFYGYTF.

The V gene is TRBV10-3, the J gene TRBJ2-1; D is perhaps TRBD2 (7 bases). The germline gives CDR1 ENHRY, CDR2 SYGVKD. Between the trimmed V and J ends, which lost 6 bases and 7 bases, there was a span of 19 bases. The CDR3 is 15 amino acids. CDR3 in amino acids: CAIRGDPGEGNEQFF. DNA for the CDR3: TGTGCCATCAGGGGGGATCCAGGGGAGGGGAATGAGCAGTTCTTC.

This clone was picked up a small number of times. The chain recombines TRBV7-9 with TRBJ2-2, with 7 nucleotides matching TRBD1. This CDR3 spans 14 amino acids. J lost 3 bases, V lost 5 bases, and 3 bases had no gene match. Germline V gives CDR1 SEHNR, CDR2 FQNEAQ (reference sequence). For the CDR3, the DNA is TGTGCCAGCAGCCCGGGACAGCACACCGGGGAGCTGTTTTTT. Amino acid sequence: CASSPGQHTGELFF.

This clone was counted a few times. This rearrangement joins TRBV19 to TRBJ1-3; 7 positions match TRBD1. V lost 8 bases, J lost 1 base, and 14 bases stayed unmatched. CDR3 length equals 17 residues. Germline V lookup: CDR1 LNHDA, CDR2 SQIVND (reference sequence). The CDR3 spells CASGLPARGTSGNTIYF. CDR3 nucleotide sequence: TGTGCCAGTGGATTACCCGCCAGGGGGACTTCTGGAAACACCATATATTTT.

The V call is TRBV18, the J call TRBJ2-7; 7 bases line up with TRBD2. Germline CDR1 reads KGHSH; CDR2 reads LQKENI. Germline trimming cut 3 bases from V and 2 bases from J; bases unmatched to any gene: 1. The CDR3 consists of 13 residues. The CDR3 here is CASSPGGTYEQYF. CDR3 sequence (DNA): TGTGCCAGCTCACCGGGGGGGACCTACGAGCAGTACTTC.

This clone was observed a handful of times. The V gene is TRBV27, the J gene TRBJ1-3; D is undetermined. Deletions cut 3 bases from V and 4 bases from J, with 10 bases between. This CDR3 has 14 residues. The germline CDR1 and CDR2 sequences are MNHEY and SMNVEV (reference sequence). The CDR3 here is CASSFSPPGNTIYF. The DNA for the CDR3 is TGTGCCAGCAGTTTTTCTCCCCCCGGAAACACCATATATTTT.

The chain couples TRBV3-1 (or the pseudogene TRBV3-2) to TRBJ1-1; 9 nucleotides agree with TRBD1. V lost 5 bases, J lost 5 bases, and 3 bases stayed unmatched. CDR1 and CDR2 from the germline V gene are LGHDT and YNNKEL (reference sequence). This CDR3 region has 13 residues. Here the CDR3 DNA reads TGTGCCAGCAGCTTACAGGGGGCAACTGAAGCTTTCTTT. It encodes CASSLQGATEAFF.

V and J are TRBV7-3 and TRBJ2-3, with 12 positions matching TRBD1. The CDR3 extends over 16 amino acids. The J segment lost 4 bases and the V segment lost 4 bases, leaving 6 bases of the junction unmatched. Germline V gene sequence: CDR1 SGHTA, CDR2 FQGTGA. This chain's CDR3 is CASSSGQGARADTQYF. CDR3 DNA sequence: TGTGCCAGCAGCTCGGGACAGGGGGCGCGGGCAGATACGCAGTATTTT.

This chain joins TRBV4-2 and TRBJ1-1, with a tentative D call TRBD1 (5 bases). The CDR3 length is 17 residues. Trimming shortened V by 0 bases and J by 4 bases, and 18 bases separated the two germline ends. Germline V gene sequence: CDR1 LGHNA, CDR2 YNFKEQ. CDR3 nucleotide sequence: TGTGCCAGCAGCCAAGATCCACAGGCAATATTAAGCACTGAAGCTTTCTTT. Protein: CASSQDPQAILSTEAFF.

Here the CDR3 DNA reads TGTGCCAGCAGCCCCCGAGTAGTACAAGAGACCCAGTACTTC. Protein product: CASSPRVVQETQYF. This chain links TRBV3-1 (or the pseudogene TRBV3-2) with TRBJ2-5; D is unclear. Germline V lookup: CDR1 LGHDT, CDR2 YNNKEL (reference sequence). The CDR3 has 14 amino acids. V dropped 4 bases and J dropped 2 bases, with 11 bases sitting between them.

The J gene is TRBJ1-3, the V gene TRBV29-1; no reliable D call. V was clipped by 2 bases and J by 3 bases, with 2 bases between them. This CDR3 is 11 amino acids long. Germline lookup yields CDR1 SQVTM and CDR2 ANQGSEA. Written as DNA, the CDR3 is TGCAGCGTTGAACGTGGAAACACCATATATTTT. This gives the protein CSVERGNTIYF.

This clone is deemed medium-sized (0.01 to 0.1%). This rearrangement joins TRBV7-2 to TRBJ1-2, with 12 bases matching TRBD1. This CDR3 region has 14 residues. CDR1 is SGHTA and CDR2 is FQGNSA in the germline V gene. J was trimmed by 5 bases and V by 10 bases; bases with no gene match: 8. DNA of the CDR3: TGTGCCATCGGACCGGGACAGGGGGCGTATGGCTACACCTTC. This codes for CAIGPGQGAYGYTF.

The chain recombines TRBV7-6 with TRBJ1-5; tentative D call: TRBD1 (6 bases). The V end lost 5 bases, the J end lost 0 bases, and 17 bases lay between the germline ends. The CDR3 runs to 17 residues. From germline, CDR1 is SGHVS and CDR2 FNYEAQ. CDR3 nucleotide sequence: TGTGCCAGCAGCCATATAACGACAGGAAATAGCAATCAGCCCCAGCATTTT. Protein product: CASSHITTGNSNQPQHF. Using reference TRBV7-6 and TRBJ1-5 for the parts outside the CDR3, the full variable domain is GAGVSQSPRYKVTKRGQDVALRCDPISGHVSLYWYRQALGQGPEFLTYFNYEAQQDKSGLPNDRFSAERPEGSISTLTIQRTEQRDSAMYRCASSHITTGNSNQPQHFGDGTRLSIL.

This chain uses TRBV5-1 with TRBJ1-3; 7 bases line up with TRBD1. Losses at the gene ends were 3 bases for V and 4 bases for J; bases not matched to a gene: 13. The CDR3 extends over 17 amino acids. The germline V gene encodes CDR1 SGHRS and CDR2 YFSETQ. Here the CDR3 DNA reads TGCGCCAGCAGCTCACAGCCTGACAGGGTGGGAGGAAACACCATATATTTT. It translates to CASSSQPDRVGGNTIYF.

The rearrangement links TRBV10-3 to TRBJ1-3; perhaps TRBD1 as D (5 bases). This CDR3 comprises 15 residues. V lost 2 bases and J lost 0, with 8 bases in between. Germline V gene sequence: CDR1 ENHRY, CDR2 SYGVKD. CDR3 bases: TGTGCCATCAGTGAGGGGGGGAGCTCTGGAAACACCATATATTTT. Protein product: CAISEGGSSGNTIYF.

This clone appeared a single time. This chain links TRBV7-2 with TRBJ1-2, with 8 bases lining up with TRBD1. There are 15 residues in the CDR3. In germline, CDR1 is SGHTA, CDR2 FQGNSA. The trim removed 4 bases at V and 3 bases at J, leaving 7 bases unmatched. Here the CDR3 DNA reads TGTGCCAGCAGCTCCCGGACAGGGAGAGACTATGGCTACACCTTC. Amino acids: CASSSRTGRDYGYTF.

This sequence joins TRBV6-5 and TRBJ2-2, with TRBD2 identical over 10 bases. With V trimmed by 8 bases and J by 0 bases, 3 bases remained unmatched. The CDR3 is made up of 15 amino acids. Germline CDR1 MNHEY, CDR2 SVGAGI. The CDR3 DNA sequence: TGTGCCAGCGAGCGGGGGGGGTCGAACACCGGGGAGCTGTTTTTT. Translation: CASERGGSNTGELFF.

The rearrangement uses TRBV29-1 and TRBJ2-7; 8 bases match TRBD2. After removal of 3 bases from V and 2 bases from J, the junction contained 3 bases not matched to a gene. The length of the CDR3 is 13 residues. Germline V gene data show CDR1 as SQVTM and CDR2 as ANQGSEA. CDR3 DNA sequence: TGCAGCGTTGAGGGCGGGGGGACCTACGAGCAGTACTTC. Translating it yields CSVEGGGTYEQYF.

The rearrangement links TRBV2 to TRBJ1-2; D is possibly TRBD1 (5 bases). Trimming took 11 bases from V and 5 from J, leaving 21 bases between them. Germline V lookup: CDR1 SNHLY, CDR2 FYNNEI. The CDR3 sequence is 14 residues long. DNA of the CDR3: TGTGCCTCCCTATCGCAGCTCGGGGGTTATGGCTACACCTTC. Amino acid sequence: CASLSQLGGYGYTF.

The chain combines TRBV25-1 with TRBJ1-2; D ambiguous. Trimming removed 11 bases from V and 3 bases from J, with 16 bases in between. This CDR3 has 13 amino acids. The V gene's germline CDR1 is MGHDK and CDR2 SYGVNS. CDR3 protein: CAAGLPGDYGYTF. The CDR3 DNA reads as TGTGCCGCCGGGCTCCCCGGGGACTATGGCTACACCTTC.

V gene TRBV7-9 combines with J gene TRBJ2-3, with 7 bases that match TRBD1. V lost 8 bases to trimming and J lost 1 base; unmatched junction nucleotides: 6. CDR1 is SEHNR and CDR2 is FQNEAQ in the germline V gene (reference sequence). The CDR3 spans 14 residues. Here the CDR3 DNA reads TGTGCCAGCGGACCGCAGGGGGGCACAGATACGCAGTATTTT. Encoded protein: CASGPQGGTDTQYF.

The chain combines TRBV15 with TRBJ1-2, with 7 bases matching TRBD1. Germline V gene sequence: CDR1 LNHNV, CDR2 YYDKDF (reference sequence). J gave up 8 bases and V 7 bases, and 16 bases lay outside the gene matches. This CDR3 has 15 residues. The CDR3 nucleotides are TGTGCCACCACCAAAGATCTTGACAGGGCCGGGGGCTACACCTTC. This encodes CATTKDLDRAGGYTF.